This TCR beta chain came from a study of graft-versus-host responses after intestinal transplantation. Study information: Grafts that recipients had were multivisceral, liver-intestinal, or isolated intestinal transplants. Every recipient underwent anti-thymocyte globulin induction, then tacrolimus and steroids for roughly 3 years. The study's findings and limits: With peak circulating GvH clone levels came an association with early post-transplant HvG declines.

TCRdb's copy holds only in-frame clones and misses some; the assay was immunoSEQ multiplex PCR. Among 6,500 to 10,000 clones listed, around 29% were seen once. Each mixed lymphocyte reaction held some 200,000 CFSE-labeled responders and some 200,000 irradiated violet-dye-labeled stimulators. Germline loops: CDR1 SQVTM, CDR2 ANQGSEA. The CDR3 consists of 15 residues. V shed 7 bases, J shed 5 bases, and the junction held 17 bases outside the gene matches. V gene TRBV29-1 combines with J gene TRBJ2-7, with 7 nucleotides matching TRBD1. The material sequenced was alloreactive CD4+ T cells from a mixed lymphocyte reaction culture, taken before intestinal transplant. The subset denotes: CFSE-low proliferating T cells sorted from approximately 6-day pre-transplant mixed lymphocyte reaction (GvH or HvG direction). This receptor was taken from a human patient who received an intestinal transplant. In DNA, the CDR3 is TGCAGCGCTCGCCATTATGTGACAGGGTATGACGAGCAGTACTTC. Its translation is CSARHYVTGYDEQYF.